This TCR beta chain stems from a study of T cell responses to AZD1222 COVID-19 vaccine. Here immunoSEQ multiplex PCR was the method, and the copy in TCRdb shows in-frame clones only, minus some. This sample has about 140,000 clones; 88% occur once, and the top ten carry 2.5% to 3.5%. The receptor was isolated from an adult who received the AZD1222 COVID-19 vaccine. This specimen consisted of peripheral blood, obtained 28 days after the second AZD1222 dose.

The CDR3 nucleotides are TGTGCCAGCAGCTCCTATGGGACCGGGGAGCTGTTTTTT. Translation gives CASSSYGTGELFF. The J gene is TRBJ2-2, the V gene TRBV7-3; D ambiguous. The CDR3 has 13 amino acids. V lost 4 bases and J lost 5, with 8 bases in between. Germline lookup yields CDR1 SGHTA and CDR2 FQGTGA.